This T cell receptor beta chain was identified during a study of blood T cells in healthy people across ages. Study-level information: Every two T cells gave about one barcoded beta molecule via template switching.

It was with a sample-barcoded 5' primer and a J-beta primer mix that a second PCR of about 6 to 12 cycles was run. MiXCR, applied by TCRdb to the 5' RACE reads, yields one record per CDR3 protein. This sample has 600,000 to 1,000,000 distinct CDR3 sequences, with roughly 60% found just once. The donors, all healthy, were Caucasians living in Russia, aged about 6 to 90. This CDR3 is built from 14 residues. V lost 0 bases and J 4 bases, leaving 10 bases between the germline ends. Per the germline V gene, CDR1 is LNHNV and CDR2 is YYDKDF (reference sequence). Points from the study as a whole: Estimates of total diversity, which came from one million sequenced T cells, were considered to be underestimates. It was the long-lived donors that had more naive CD4+ cells and higher diversity than aged donors.

This clonotype was seen a handful of times. Antigen: not known. V usage is TRBV15 and J usage is TRBJ2-7; D is unclear. The sequence was obtained from a young man in good health. The sample comprised blood. The CDR3 protein is CATSRDFPTYEQYF. CDR3 sequence (DNA): TGTGCCACCAGCAGAGATTTCCCCACATACGAGCAGTACTTC.